Each of the 17 T cell receptor beta chains below was sequenced from the same sample in a study of Graves' ophthalmopathy and Graves' hyperthyroidism. RNA transcripts were the template, and TCR beta CDR3 regions were amplified from them. First-round RT-PCR with HTBI primers preceded a second-round multiplex PCR. TCRdb re-called the multiplex PCR reads through MiXCR, storing one row per CDR3 protein. The sample records about 400,000 distinct CDR3 sequences, roughly 14% being singletons. Specimen: peripheral blood. The receptor set was obtained from a young woman with stable Graves' hyperthyroidism.

This clonotype was observed many times. The chain uses TRBV2 and TRBJ1-2, with a weak D call TRBD1 (5 bases). The germline gives CDR1 SNHLY, CDR2 FYNNEI. Trimming shortened V by 7 bases and J by 2 bases, and 11 bases separated the two germline ends. This CDR3 contains 13 residues. Here the CDR3 reads CASKDGGNYGYTF. The CDR3 nucleotides are TGTGCCAGCAAGGACGGGGGAAACTATGGCTACACCTTC. Based on the CDR3 plus reference TRBV2 and TRBJ1-2, the full variable domain is EPEVTQTPSHQVTQMGQEVILRCVPISNHLYFYWYRQILGQKVEFLVSFYNNEISEKSEIFDDQFSVERPDGSNFTLKIRSTKLEDSAMYFCASKDGGNYGYTFGSGTRLTVV.

This clonotype has just a few counts. The chain combines TRBV6-2 or TRBV6-3 with TRBJ2-5, with D unresolved. With 6 bases removed from V and 3 bases from J, the gap between germline ends came to 8 bases. Germline assignment: CDR1 MNHEY and CDR2 SVGEGT. The CDR3 covers 12 residues. The CDR3 DNA is TGTGCCAGCAGCCCGGTGGAAGAGACCCAGTACTTC. It encodes CASSPVEETQYF.

This clonotype showed up many times. The rearrangement joins TRBV12-3 or TRBV12-4 to TRBJ1-1; tentatively, D is TRBD1 (5 bases). The CDR3 covers 16 residues. Deletions cut 0 bases from V and 5 bases from J, with 16 bases between. CDR3 in DNA: TGTGCCAGCAGTTTAGCGCCGGGAGGGTGGGGGACTGAAGCTTTCTTT. Protein product: CASSLAPGGWGTEAFF.

This clonotype was observed a few times. The rearrangement links TRBV5-4 to TRBJ2-5, with D tentatively TRBD1 (7 bases). The CDR3 consists of 15 residues. CDR1 is SGHNT and CDR2 is YYREEE in the germline V gene (reference sequence). Trimming stripped 0 bases from V and 2 bases from J, with 11 bases between. CDR3 region: CASSLGRGQQETQYF. DNA for the CDR3: TGTGCCAGCAGCTTGGGGAGGGGACAGCAAGAGACCCAGTACTTC. The full variable domain, in which reference TRBV5-4 and TRBJ2-5 provide the parts outside the CDR3, is ETGVTQSPTHLIKTRGQQVTLRCSSQSGHNTVSWYQQALGQGPQFIFQYYREEENGRGNFPPRFSGLQFPNYSSELNVNALELDDSALYLCASSLGRGQQETQYFGPGTRLLVL.

In its sample, this clonotype was seen many times. This chain connects TRBV6-2 or TRBV6-3 to TRBJ1-6; no firm D call. The CDR3 is 17 residues long. The ends were cut back, 3 bases at V and 0 bases at J, with 12 bases in the middle. Germline V gives CDR1 MNHEY, CDR2 SVGEGT. CDR3 sequence reads: CASSYVHGSSYNSPLHF. Written as DNA, the CDR3 is TGTGCCAGCAGTTATGTCCACGGGAGCTCCTATAATTCACCCCTCCACTTT.

Remarks on this clonotype: One end of the junction does not line up with germline, which may come from a read error. The gene calls are TRBV4-1 and TRBJ2-5; D could derive from TRBD1 or TRBD2 (6 bases each). Germline values: CDR1 MGHRA, CDR2 YSYEKL. The CDR3 is made up of 13 amino acids. CDR3 in amino acids: CASSQNREEIQYF. CDR3 nucleotide sequence: TGCGCCAGCAGCCAAAACAGGGAGGAGATCCAGTACTTC.

The rearrangement joins TRBV10-2 to TRBJ1-1, with D possibly being TRBD1 (5 bases). CDR3 length equals 17 residues. Germline assignment: CDR1 WSHSY and CDR2 SAAADI. V was shortened by 8 bases and J by 2 bases, with 24 bases between the two germline ends. The CDR3 DNA reads TGCGCCAGCCAGCAGAGAGGGGATTTAAGGGGCAACACTGAAGCTTTCTTT. Amino acid sequence: CASQQRGDLRGNTEAFF.

This clonotype was seen repeatedly, ten times or more. The chain employs TRBV28 and TRBJ2-7; 9 positions match TRBD1. V was pared by 6 bases and J by 5 bases, with 8 bases of the junction left unmatched. The CDR3 extends over 14 amino acids. The germline gives CDR1 MDHEN, CDR2 SYDVKM. The CDR3 bases are TGTGCCAGCAGACCCTGGGACAGGGCCCACGAGCAGTACTTC. It is translated as CASRPWDRAHEQYF. Full variable domain (rest looked up from reference TRBV28 and TRBJ2-7): DVKVTQSSRYLVKRTGEKVFLECVQDMDHENMFWYRQDPGLGLRLIYFSYDVKMKEKGDIPEGYSVSREKKERFSLILESASTNQTSMYLCASRPWDRAHEQYFGPGTRLTVT.

The J gene is TRBJ2-5, the V gene TRBV6-2 or TRBV6-3; D unclear. V dropped 0 bases and J dropped 1 base, with 3 bases sitting between them. The CDR3 sequence is 13 residues long. Germline loops: CDR1 MNHEY, CDR2 SVGEGT. The CDR3 spells CASSYSLQETQYF. CDR3 coding DNA: TGTGCCAGCAGTTACTCCCTCCAAGAGACCCAGTACTTC.

This clonotype was seen a handful of times. The chain uses TRBV15 and TRBJ1-5, with D uncertain. The CDR3 is 14 amino acids. Trimming removed 5 bases from V and 2 bases from J, with 10 bases in between. CDR1 is LNHNV, CDR2 YYDKDF, per germline (reference sequence). The CDR3 DNA follows: TGTGCCACCAGCCGACCCCGGGGCAATCAGCCCCAGCATTTT. It specifies CATSRPRGNQPQHF.

This clonotype was seen at least ten times. V is TRBV7-6 and J is TRBJ2-2; the D is unclear. This CDR3 spans 13 amino acids. With 3 bases removed from V and 2 bases from J, the gap between germline ends came to 4 bases. Germline CDR1 reads SGHVS; CDR2 reads FNYEAQ. CDR3 protein: CASSFDNTGELFF. As DNA, the CDR3 is TGTGCCAGCAGCTTCGATAACACCGGGGAGCTGTTTTTT.

At least ten counts were recorded for this clonotype. The chain is built from TRBV20-1 and TRBJ1-1; D gene ambiguous. Germline assignment: CDR1 DFQATT and CDR2 SNEGSKA (reference sequence). Trimming shortened V by 6 bases and J by 4 bases, and 12 bases separated the two germline ends. CDR3 length equals 12 residues. CDR3 region: CSAREGATEAFF. The CDR3 DNA is TGCAGTGCACGGGAGGGAGCCACTGAAGCTTTCTTT.

This clonotype was recorded many times. V is TRBV29-1 and J is TRBJ1-1; D is uncertain. The V and J ends lost 4 bases and 4 bases respectively, with 13 bases between them. The CDR3 covers 13 residues. Per germline, CDR1 SQVTM and CDR2 ANQGSEA. The CDR3 here is CSVAMAWGTEAFF. The CDR3 nucleotides read TGCAGCGTTGCGATGGCCTGGGGCACTGAAGCTTTCTTT.

This clonotype showed up many times. The chain uses TRBV11-1 and TRBJ2-7; no clear D gene. V lost 5 bases and J lost 0, with 14 bases in between. Germline V gene data show CDR1 as SGHAT and CDR2 as FQDESV (reference sequence). This CDR3 has 15 amino acids. The CDR3 loop is CASSPQFRSSYEQYF. Here the CDR3 DNA reads TGTGCCAGCAGCCCCCAGTTTAGGAGCTCCTACGAGCAGTACTTC.

This clonotype was seen ten or more times. V and J are TRBV29-1 and TRBJ2-4; D is possibly TRBD1 (6 bases). V lost 7 bases and J lost 0, with 22 bases in between. Looked up from germline, CDR1 is SQVTM and CDR2 is ANQGSEA. The CDR3 has 17 amino acids. In nucleotides, the CDR3 is TGCAGCGCCAGAGGGACAAGGGATCCTCTAGCCAAAAACATTCAGTACTTC. It specifies CSARGTRDPLAKNIQYF.

This clonotype has ten or more counts. This chain uses TRBV20-1 with TRBJ2-2; perhaps TRBD2 as D (5 bases). This CDR3 has 15 amino acids. The germline V gene has CDR1 DFQATT and CDR2 SNEGSKA (reference sequence). The germline V and J ends were trimmed by 1 base and 6 bases, with 15 bases remaining between them. This chain's CDR3 is CSARASQDFPGELFF. Here the CDR3 DNA reads TGCAGTGCTAGAGCATCGCAGGACTTCCCCGGGGAGCTGTTTTTT.

This clonotype was observed many times. The V call is TRBV7-6, the J call TRBJ2-7; 11 bases fit TRBD2. With 5 bases clipped from V and 3 bases from J, the junction kept 9 bases outside the gene matches. The CDR3 covers 16 residues. Germline CDR1 and CDR2: SGHVS and FNYEAQ. CDR3 in amino acids: CASSLSGGAFSYEQYF. CDR3 in DNA: TGTGCCAGCAGCCTTAGCGGGGGGGCGTTCAGCTACGAGCAGTACTTC.